This T cell receptor beta chain was found in a study of cytomegalovirus exposure and HLA in healthy donors. General study points: Earlier findings revealed that most TCR beta V segments proved productive either about 87% or about 30% of the time.

A note on this clone: Its antigen is currently unknown.

This CDR3 is built from 18 residues. The trim removed 0 bases at V and 0 bases at J, leaving 8 bases unmatched. Germline loops: CDR1 WNHNN, CDR2 SYGVQD (reference sequence). PCR amplification relied on 60 Vbeta primers (plus 13 Jbeta primers). The repertoire was sequenced with immunoSEQ multiplex PCR; TCRdb's copy has only in-frame clones and lacks some. The sample lists about 190,000 clones; 80% to 90% were seen once. The chain employs TRBV10-1 and TRBJ2-3; 8 nucleotides align to TRBD2. The receptor's source is a man aged 30 to 45 in good health and CMV-seronegative. Sequenced material: PBMCs. CDR3 in amino acids: CASSESTMGLDSTDTQYF. The DNA of the CDR3 is TGCGCCAGCAGTGAGTCGACGATGGGACTAGATAGCACAGATACGCAGTATTTT.